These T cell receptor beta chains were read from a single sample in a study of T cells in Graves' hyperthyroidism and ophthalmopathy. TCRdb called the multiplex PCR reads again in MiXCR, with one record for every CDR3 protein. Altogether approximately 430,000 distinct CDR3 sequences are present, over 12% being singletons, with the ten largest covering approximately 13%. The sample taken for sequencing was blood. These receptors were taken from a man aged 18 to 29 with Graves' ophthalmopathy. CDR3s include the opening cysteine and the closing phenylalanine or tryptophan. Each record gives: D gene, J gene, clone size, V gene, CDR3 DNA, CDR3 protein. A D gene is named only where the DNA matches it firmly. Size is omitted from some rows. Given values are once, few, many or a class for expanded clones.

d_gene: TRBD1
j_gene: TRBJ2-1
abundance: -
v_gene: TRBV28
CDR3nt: TGTGCCAGCAGCCCTCAGGGGGACGCCTCCTACAATGAGCAGTTCTTC
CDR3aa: CASSPQGDASYNEQFF

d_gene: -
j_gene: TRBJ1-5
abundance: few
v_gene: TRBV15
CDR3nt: TGTGCCACCAGCAGTGGCGGCAGCAATCAGCCCCAGCATTTT
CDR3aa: CATSSGGSNQPQHF

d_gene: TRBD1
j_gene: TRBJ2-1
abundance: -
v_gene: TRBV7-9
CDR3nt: TGTGCCAGCAGCTTAGACCAGGGGGCGACCAGCAATGAGCAGTTCTTC
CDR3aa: CASSLDQGATSNEQFF

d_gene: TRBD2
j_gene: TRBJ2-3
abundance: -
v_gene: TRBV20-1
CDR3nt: TGCAGTGCTAGAGCGAGGGACTACTACACAGATACGCAGTATTTT
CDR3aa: CSARARDYYTDTQYF

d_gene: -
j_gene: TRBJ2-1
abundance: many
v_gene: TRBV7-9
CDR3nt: TGTGCCAGCAGCTTAGGTTTGGATGAGCAGTTCTTC
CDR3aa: CASSLGLDEQFF

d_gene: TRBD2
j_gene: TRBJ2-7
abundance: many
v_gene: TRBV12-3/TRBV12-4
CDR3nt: TGTGCCAGCAGGGGGACTAGCCTCTCCTACGAGCAGTACTTC
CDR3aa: CASRGTSLSYEQYF

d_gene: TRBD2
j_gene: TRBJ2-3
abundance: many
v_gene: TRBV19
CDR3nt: TGTGCCAGTACCCTTTTAGCGGGAGCGGTGGATACGCAGTATTTT
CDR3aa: CASTLLAGAVDTQYF

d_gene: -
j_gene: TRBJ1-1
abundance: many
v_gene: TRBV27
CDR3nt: TGTGCCAGCAGTCCACAGCTTATGAACACTGAAGCTTTCTTT
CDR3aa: CASSPQLMNTEAFF

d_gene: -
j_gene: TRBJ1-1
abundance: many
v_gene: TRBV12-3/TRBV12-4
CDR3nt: TGTGCCAGCAGTGCCAGGGTCCCCATCACTGAAGCTTTCTTT
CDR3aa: CASSARVPITEAFF

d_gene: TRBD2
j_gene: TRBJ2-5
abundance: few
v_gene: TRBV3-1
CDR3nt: TGTGCCAGCTACAAAGGACTAGCGGGAGGGCTGGGGGAGACCCAGTACTTC
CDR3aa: CASYKGLAGGLGETQYF

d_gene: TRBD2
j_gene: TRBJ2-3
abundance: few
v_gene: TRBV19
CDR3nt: TGTGCCAGTAGTAGGGGGGGGGTTTTGGATACGCAGTATTTT
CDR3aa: CASSRGGVLDTQYF

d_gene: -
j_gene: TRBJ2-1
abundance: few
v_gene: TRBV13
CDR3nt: TGTGCCAGCAGCGTGACCTTCCCGGGACGGGATGAGCAGTTCTTC
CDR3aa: CASSVTFPGRDEQFF

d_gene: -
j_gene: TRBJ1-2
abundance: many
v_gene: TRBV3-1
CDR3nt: TGTGCCAGCAGCCAGTGGCTTTCGGACGACACGGGAGGCTACACCTTC
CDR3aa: CASSQWLSDDTGGYTF

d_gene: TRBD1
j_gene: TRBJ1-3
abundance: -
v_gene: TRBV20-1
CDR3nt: TGCAGTGCTAGGTCCAGGGGGCTCGGAAACACCATATATTTT
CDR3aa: CSARSRGLGNTIYF

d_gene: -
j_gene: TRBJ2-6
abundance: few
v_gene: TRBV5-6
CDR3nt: TGTGCCAGCAGCTTGGGGGTCTCTGGGGCCAACGTCCTGACTTTC
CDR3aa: CASSLGVSGANVLTF

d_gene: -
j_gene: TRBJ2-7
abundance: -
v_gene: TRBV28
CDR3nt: TGTGCCAGCAGCCCCTTATTGGGGCGCTACTACGAGCAGTACTTC
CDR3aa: CASSPLLGRYYEQYF

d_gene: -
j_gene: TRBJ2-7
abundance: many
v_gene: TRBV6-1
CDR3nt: TGTGCCAGCAGCTACTGGGGGGGCGGGGGCCTAGAGGGCGAGCAGTACTTC
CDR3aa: CASSYWGGGGLEGEQYF

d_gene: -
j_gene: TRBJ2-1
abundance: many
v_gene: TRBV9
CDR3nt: TGTGCCAGCAGCGTAGGGGGGGTTGGTACCGGTGAGCAGTTCTTC
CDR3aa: CASSVGGVGTGEQFF

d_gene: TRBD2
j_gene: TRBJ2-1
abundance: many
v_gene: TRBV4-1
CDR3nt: TGCGCCAGCAGCTGGCCAGGCAGCGGGGAGGGTGAGCAGTTCTTC
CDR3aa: CASSWPGSGEGEQFF

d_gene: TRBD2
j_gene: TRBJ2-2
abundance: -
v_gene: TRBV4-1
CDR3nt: TGCGCCAGCAGCCAAACTAGCGTAAACACCGGGGAGCTGTTTTTT
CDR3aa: CASSQTSVNTGELFF